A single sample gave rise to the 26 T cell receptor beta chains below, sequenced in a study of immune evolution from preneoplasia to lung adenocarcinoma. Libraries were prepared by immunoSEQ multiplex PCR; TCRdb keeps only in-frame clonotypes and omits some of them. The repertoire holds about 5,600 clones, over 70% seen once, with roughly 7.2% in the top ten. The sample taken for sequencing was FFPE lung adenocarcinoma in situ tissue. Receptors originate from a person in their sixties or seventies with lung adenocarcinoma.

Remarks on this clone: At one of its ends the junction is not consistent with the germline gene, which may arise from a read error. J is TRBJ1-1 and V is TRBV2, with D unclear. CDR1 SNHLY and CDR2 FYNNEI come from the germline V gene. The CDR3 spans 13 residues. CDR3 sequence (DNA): TGTGCCAGCAGTCGGACGGAGAACACTGAAGTTTTCTTT. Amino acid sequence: CASSRTENTEVFF.

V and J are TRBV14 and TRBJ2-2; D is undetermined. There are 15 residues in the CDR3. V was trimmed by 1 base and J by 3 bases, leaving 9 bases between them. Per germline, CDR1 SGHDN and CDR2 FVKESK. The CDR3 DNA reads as TGTGCCAGCAGCCAAGTCCGACTTGACACCGGGGAGCTGTTTTTT. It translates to CASSQVRLDTGELFF.

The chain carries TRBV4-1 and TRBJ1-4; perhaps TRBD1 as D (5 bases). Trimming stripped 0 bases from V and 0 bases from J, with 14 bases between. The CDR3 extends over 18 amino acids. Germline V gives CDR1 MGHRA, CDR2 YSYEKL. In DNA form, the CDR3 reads TGCGCCAGCAGCCAAGAGGTTTTCAGGGAGCCAACTAATGAAAAACTGTTTTTT. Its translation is CASSQEVFREPTNEKLFF.

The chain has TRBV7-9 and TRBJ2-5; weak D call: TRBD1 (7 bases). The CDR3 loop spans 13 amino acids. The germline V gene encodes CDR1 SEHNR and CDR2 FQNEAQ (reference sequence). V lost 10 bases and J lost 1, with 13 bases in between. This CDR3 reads CATGGFTQETQYF. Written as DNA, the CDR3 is TGTGCCACAGGGGGGTTCACCCAAGAGACCCAGTACTTC.

The CDR3 is CASSFMPGTGAYEQYF. The CDR3 DNA is TGTGCCAGCAGCTTCATGCCCGGGACAGGGGCCTACGAGCAGTACTTC. The gene calls are TRBV7-9 and TRBJ2-7; 10 bases align to TRBD1. The CDR3 is 16 residues long. Germline V CDR1 and CDR2: SEHNR, FQNEAQ (reference sequence). J lost 2 bases, V lost 3 bases, and 7 bases had no gene match.

DNA of the CDR3: TGCAGCGTTGCGGCAGGGTGGCAGGTCGACTACACCTTC. Translating gives CSVAAGWQVDYTF. The chain uses TRBV29-1 and TRBJ1-2; a weak D match, TRBD1 (5 bases). Looked up from germline, CDR1 is SQVTM and CDR2 is ANQGSEA. V gave up 4 bases and J gave up 10 bases, with 19 bases separating them. The CDR3 is 13 residues long.

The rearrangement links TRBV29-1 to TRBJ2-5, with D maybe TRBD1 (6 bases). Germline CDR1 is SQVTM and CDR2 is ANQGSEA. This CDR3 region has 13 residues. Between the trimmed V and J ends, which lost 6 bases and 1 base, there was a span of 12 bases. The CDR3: CSVADRFQETQYF. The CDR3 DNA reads TGCAGCGTCGCTGACAGGTTCCAAGAGACCCAGTACTTC.

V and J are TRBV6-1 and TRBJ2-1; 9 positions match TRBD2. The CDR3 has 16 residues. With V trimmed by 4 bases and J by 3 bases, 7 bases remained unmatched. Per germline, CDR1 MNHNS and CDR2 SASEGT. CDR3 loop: CASSAPTSGYYNEQFF. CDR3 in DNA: TGTGCCAGCAGTGCGCCGACTAGCGGATACTACAATGAGCAGTTCTTC.

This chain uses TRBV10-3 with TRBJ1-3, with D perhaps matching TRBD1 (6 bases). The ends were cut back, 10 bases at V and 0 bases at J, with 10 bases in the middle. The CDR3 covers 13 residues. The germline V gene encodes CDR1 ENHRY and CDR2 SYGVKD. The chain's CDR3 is CATRTDSGNTIYF. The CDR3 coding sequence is TGTGCCACGAGGACAGACTCTGGAAACACCATATATTTT.

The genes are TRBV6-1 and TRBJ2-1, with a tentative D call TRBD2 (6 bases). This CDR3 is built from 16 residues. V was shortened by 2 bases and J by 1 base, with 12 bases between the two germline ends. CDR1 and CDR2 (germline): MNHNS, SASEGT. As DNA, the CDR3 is TGTGCCAGCAGTGAAAAACCTAGCGCGTCCTACAATGAGCAGTTCTTC. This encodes CASSEKPSASYNEQFF.

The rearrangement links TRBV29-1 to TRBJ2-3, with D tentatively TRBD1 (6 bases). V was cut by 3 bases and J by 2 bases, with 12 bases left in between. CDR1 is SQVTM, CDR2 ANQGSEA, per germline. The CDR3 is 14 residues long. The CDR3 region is CSVDRGRVTDTQYF. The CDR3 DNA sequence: TGCAGCGTTGACAGGGGAAGGGTCACAGATACGCAGTATTTT.

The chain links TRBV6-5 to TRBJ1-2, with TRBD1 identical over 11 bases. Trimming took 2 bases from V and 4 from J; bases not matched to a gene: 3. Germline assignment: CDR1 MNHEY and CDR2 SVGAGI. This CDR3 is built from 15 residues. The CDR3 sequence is CASSYGQGAGYGYTF. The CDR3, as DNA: TGTGCCAGCAGTTACGGACAGGGGGCAGGCTATGGCTACACCTTC.

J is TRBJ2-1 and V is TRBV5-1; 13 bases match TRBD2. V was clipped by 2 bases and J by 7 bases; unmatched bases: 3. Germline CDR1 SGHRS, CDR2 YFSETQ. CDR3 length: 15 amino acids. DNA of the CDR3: TGCGCCAGCAGCTTCGGACTAGCGGGGGTTAATGAGCAGTTCTTC. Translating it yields CASSFGLAGVNEQFF.

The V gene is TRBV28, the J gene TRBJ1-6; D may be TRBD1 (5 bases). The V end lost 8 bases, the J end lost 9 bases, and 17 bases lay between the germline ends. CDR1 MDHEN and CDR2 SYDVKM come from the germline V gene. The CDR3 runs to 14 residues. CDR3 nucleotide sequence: TGTGCCAGCTGCCCGGACGGGGGTGGTTCACCCCTCCACTTT. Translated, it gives CASCPDGGGSPLHF.

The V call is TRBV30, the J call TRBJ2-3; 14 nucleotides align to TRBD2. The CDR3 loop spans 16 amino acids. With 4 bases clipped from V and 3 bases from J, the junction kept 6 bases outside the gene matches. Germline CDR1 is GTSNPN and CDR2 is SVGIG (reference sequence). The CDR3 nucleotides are TGTGCCTGGACGACTAGCGGGGGGGGAGTGACAGATACGCAGTATTTT. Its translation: CAWTTSGGGVTDTQYF.

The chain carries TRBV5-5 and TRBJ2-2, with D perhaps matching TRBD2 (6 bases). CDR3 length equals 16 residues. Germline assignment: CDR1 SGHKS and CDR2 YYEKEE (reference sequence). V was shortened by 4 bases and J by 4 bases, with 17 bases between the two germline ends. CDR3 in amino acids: CASSQRGDGGTGELFF. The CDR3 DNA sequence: TGTGCCAGCAGCCAACGCGGGGATGGGGGCACCGGGGAGCTGTTTTTT. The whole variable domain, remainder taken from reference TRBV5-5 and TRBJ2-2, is DAGVTQSPTHLIKTRGQQVTLRCSPISGHKSVSWYQQVLGQGPQFIFQYYEKEERGRGNFPDRFSARQFPNYSSELNVNALLLGDSALYLCASSQRGDGGTGELFFGEGSRLTVL.

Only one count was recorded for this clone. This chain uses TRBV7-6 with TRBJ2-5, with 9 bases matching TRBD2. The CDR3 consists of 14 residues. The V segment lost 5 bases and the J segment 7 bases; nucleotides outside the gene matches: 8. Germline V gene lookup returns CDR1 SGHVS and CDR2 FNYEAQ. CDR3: CASSPGTSSGTQYF. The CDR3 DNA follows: TGTGCCAGCAGCCCGGGGACTAGCAGTGGGACCCAGTACTTC. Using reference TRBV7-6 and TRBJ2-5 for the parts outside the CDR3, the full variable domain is GAGVSQSPRYKVTKRGQDVALRCDPISGHVSLYWYRQALGQGPEFLTYFNYEAQQDKSGLPNDRFSAERPEGSISTLTIQRTEQRDSAMYRCASSPGTSSGTQYFGPGTRLLVL.

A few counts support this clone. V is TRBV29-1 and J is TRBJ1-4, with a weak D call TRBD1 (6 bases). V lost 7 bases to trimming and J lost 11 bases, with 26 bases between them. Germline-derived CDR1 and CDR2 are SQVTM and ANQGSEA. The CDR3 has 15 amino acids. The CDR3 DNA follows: TGCAGCGCCCTTGACCGAGGGCAGGGGAGAGGGAAACTGTTTTTT. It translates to CSALDRGQGRGKLFF.

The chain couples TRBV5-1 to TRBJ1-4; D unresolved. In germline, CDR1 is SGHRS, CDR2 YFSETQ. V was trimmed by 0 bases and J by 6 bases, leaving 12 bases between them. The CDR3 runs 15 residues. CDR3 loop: CASSLAWEAYEKLFF. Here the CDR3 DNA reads TGCGCCAGCAGCTTGGCTTGGGAGGCGTATGAAAAACTGTTTTTT.

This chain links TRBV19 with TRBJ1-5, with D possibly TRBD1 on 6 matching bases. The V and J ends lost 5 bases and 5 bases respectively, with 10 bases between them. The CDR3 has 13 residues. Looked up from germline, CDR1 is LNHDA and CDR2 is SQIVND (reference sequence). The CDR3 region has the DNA TGTGCCAGTAGTGCTTACAGGGATCAGCCCCAGCATTTT. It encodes CASSAYRDQPQHF.

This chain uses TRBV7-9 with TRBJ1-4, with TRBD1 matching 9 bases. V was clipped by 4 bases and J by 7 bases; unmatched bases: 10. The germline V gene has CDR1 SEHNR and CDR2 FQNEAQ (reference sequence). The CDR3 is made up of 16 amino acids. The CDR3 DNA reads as TGTGCCAGCAGCTCCGAACAGGGGGCGTATACTGAAAAACTGTTTTTT. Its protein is CASSSEQGAYTEKLFF.

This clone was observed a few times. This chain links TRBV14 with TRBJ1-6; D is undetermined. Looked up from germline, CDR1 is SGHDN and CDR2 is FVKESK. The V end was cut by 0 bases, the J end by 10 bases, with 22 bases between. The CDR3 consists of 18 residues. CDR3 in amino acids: CASSQDWVGSPLRSPLHF. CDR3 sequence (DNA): TGTGCCAGCAGCCAAGATTGGGTAGGCAGCCCGCTACGCTCACCCCTCCACTTT.

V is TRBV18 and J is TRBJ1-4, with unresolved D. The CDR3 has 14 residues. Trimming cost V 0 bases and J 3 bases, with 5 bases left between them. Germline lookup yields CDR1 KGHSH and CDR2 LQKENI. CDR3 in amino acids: CASSPPQPNEKLFF. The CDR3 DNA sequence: TGTGCCAGCTCACCACCGCAGCCTAATGAAAAACTGTTTTTT.

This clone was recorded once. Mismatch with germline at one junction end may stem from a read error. The CDR3 sequence: CAISAGPANQPQHF. CDR3 DNA sequence: TGTGCCATCAGTGCGGGGCCAGCAAATCAGCCCCAGCATTTT. The chain links TRBV6-5 to TRBJ1-5; TRBD1 might be the D (5 bases). Germline V gives CDR1 MNHEY, CDR2 SVGAGI. The CDR3 contains 14 residues.

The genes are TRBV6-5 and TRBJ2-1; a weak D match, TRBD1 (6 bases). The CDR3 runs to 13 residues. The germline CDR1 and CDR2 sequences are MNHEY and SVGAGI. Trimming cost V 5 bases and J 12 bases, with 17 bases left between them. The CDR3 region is CASSPGTFVWQFF. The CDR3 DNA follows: TGTGCCAGCAGTCCCGGGACATTTGTTTGGCAGTTCTTC.

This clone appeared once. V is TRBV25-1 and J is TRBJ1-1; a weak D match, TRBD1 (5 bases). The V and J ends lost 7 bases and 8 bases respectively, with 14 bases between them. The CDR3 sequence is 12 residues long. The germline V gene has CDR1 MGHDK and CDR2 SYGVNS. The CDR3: CASTPGGREAFF. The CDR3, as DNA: TGTGCCAGCACCCCCGGGGGGAGGGAAGCTTTCTTT.